Listed below are T cell receptor beta chains from one sample, sequenced in a study of blood T cells in healthy people across ages. TCRdb reprocessed the 5' RACE reads with MiXCR, giving one entry per CDR3 protein. The sample gives around 970,000 distinct CDR3 sequences, 45% to 60% of which show up once; about a fifth is in the top ten. Sequencing input: blood. Every receptor here comes from a woman in her sixties in good health. CDR3s include the opening cysteine and the closing phenylalanine or tryptophan. Fields, in order: D gene, V gene, J gene, clone size, CDR3 DNA, CDR3 protein. A D gene is named only where the DNA matches it firmly. Only part of the rows carry a size: once, few, many, or a class if the clone is expanded.

D: NA; V: TRBV21-1; J: TRBJ2-7; size: NA; DNA: TGTGCCAGCAGCAAATCAGCTAGCGGGAGTTTTGCCCATCGCGAGCAGTACTTC; CDR3: CASSKSASGSFAHREQYF
D: TRBD1; V: TRBV7-2; J: TRBJ2-7; size: few; DNA: TGTGCCAGCAGCTTAGGCAGACGGGACAGCTTGTACTTC; CDR3: CASSLGRRDSLYF
D: NA; V: TRBV7-2; J: TRBJ2-5; size: many; DNA: TGTGCCAGCAGCTTAGCGGGCAGGGCAGAGACCCAGTACTTC; CDR3: CASSLAGRAETQYF
D: NA; V: TRBV7-2; J: TRBJ2-7; size: few; DNA: TGTGCCAGCAGCTTAGATGTGGGACTCGCTCTCTGGGAGCAGTACTTC; CDR3: CASSLDVGLALWEQYF
D: NA; V: TRBV6-6; J: TRBJ1-4; size: NA; DNA: TGTGCCAGCAGATTGGACAGTACAGAAAAGCTGTTTTTT; CDR3: CASRLDSTEKLFF
D: NA; V: TRBV7-2; J: TRBJ2-7; size: NA; DNA: TGTGCCAGCAGCATCCGACAGGATACGAAGCAGTACTTC; CDR3: CASSIRQDTKQYF
D: TRBD2; V: TRBV29-1; J: TRBJ2-1; size: NA; DNA: TGCAGCGTTGACCGATGGGCTAGCGGGAGGGGGTCCCCGGGTGAGCAGTTCTTC; CDR3: CSVDRWASGRGSPGEQFF
D: TRBD1; V: TRBV20-1; J: TRBJ2-2; size: few; DNA: TGCAGTGCTAGAGATTTGGGACAGGGATACACCGGGGAGCTGTTTTTT; CDR3: CSARDLGQGYTGELFF
D: NA; V: TRBV7-2; J: TRBJ2-7; size: NA; DNA: TGTGCCAGCAGCATCCCGGAGGCTAGTGGATCCGAGCAGTACTTC; CDR3: CASSIPEASGSEQYF
D: NA; V: TRBV6-2/TRBV6-3; J: TRBJ1-4; size: NA; DNA: TGTGCCAGCAGTTACGAAGGTTCGGGCGAAAAACTGTTTTTT; CDR3: CASSYEGSGEKLFF
D: TRBD2; V: TRBV18; J: TRBJ2-7; size: few; DNA: TGTGCCAGCTCACCACCGACTAGCGGACAGTACGAGCAGTACTTC; CDR3: CASSPPTSGQYEQYF
D: NA; V: TRBV5-1; J: TRBJ2-5; size: few; DNA: TGCGCCAGCAGCCCCCAGGCTCGGGCAGAGACCCAGTACTTC; CDR3: CASSPQARAETQYF
D: NA; V: TRBV14; J: TRBJ2-5; size: NA; DNA: TGTGCCAGCAGCCTAATAAGGAGTTCCCAAGAGACCCAGTACTTC; CDR3: CASSLIRSSQETQYF
D: NA; V: TRBV12-3/TRBV12-4; J: TRBJ2-7; size: few; DNA: TGTGCCAGCAGTTACGCTGGACCGGCGTACGAGCAGTACTTC; CDR3: CASSYAGPAYEQYF
D: NA; V: TRBV2; J: TRBJ2-5; size: NA; DNA: TGTGCCAGCACGCCAACTATTCAAGAGACCCAGTACTTC; CDR3: CASTPTIQETQYF